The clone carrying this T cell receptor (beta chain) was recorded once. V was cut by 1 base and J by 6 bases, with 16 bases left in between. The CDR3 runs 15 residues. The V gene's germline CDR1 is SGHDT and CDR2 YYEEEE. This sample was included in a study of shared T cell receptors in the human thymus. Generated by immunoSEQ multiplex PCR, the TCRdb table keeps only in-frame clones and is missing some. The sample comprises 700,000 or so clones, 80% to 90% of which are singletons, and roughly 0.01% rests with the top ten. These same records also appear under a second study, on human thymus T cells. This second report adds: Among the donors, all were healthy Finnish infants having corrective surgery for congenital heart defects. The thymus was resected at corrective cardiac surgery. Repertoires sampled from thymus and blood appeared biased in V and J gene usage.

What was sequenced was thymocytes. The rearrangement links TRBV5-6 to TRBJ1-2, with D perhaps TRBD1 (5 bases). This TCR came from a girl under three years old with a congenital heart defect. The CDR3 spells CASSLQYRNRDGYTF. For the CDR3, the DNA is TGTGCCAGCAGCTTGCAATACAGGAATCGGGATGGCTACACCTTC.